This T cell receptor (beta chain) derives from a study of T-cell memory formation after mild COVID-19. TCRdb processed the 5' RACE reads anew with MiXCR; each CDR3 protein has one entry. Counted here are about 100,000 distinct CDR3 sequences, roughly a sixth occurring once; the ten biggest clones make up less than 6%. General study results and limits: Contracting CD4+ clones lay largely in CM and EM, with CD8+ ones residing in EMRA. Detection of some responders pre-infection suggested pre-existing cross-reactive memory T cells participated.

With respect to this clonotype: Its specificity is not known.

The specimen sequenced was PBMCs or a T cell subset sorted from them (not recorded which). The TCR comes from a man aged 18 to 30 who had mild COVID-19 (a few samples of this study predate the infection). Cell type and time point are not known.

CDR3 sequence: CASSLRTDTNYGYTF. The CDR3 nucleotides read TGTGCCAGCAGCCTCCGGACAGATACTAACTATGGCTACACCTTC. V and J are TRBV7-9 and TRBJ1-2; perhaps TRBD1 as D (6 bases). Per germline, CDR1 SEHNR and CDR2 FQNEAQ (reference sequence). V was clipped by 5 bases and J by 0 bases, with 13 bases between them. The CDR3 sequence is 15 residues long.